Listed below are T cell receptor beta chains from one sample, sequenced in a study of T cell changes during pregnancy in multiple sclerosis. Clones were sequenced by immunoSEQ multiplex PCR, and TCRdb holds only the in-frame ones, with some missing. The sample consists of some 52,000 clones, approximately 90% of them appearing once. Sequenced material: CD4+ T cells from peripheral blood mononuclear cells, taken before pregnancy. All receptors derive from a female donor with multiple sclerosis, enrolled in a pregnancy study. Each CDR3 is given with its conserved first and last residue. The D gene is left open where the match is weak. Rows may omit the clone size; those that give it use once, few, many or a size class.

>NA|TRBV10-3|TRBJ1-1|NA
TGTGCCATCAGTGAGTGGGGCAGCAACACTGAAGCTTTCTTT
CAISEWGSNTEAFF
>NA|TRBV6-5|TRBJ1-2|NA
TGTGCCAGCAGTTACGGGACAAGTTGGCAGTTCTATGGCTACACCTTC
CASSYGTSWQFYGYTF
>TRBD1|TRBV27|TRBJ1-4|NA
TGTGCCAGCAGTTCACAGGGGGCGCTTGCAACTAATGAAAAACTGTTTTTT
CASSSQGALATNEKLFF
>TRBD1|TRBV6-6|TRBJ2-3|once
TGTGCCAGCAGTAGGCTAAGGACAGGGAGCACAGATACGCAGTATTTT
CASSRLRTGSTDTQYF
>NA|TRBV23-1|TRBJ1-1|NA
TGCGCCAGCAGTCCCCCGGGACGGGGGGGAACTGAAGCTTTCTTT
CASSPPGRGGTEAFF
>NA|TRBV5-5|TRBJ1-2|NA
TGTGCCAGCAGCTTGTGGGGCCCCTATGGCTACACCTTC
CASSLWGPYGYTF
>NA|TRBV11-3|TRBJ2-7|NA
TGTGCCAGCAGCTTCCCGGATGGACAGCTTTACTACGAGCAGTACTTC
CASSFPDGQLYYEQYF
>NA|TRBV28|TRBJ1-3|NA
TGTGCCAGCAGTTTAGAGTTATCTGGAAACACCATATATTTT
CASSLELSGNTIYF
>NA|TRBV5-1|TRBJ2-7|NA
TGCGCCAGCAGCCTACACAGCGAGCAGTACTTC
CASSLHSEQYF
>NA|TRBV10-1|TRBJ1-1|NA
TGCGCCAGCAGTGATCGCGACAGGTCAGTACCGAACACTGAAGCTTTCTTT
CASSDRDRSVPNTEAFF
>NA|TRBV9|TRBJ2-7|NA
TGTGCCAGCAGCGTCCGTCCAGGGGCCTACGAGCAGTACTTC
CASSVRPGAYEQYF
>NA|TRBV4-3|TRBJ2-5|NA
TGCGCCAGCAGCCAAGAGGCGGGGAGGTCCCAGTACTTC
CASSQEAGRSQYF
>NA|TRBV5-6|TRBJ1-2|NA
TGTGCCAGCAGCTTCCGGACACTTAACTATGGCTACACCTTC
CASSFRTLNYGYTF
>NA|TRBV2|TRBJ2-1|NA
TGTGCCAGCAGTCCGCGACTCAGTAGGAACAATGAGCAGTTCTTC
CASSPRLSRNNEQFF
>TRBD1|TRBV19|TRBJ2-3|NA
TGTGCCAGTAGTATTTGGGTCGGGACAGGGAGCACAGATACGCAGTATTTT
CASSIWVGTGSTDTQYF
>NA|TRBV4-2|TRBJ1-3|NA
TGTGCCAGCAGCCAAGAAGGGACTGCTTACTCTGGAAACACCATATATTTT
CASSQEGTAYSGNTIYF
>TRBD1|TRBV18|TRBJ2-3|NA
TGTGCCAGCTCAACCCGGGACAGTAGCACAGATACGCAGTATTTT
CASSTRDSSTDTQYF
>TRBD1|TRBV5-1|TRBJ2-5|NA
TGCGCCAGCAGCCAGCTGACAGGGGTGGGAGAGACCCAGTACTTC
CASSQLTGVGETQYF
>TRBD1|TRBV19|TRBJ1-3|NA
TGTGCCAGTGCAACAGGGGCTGGAAACACCATATATTTT
CASATGAGNTIYF
>TRBD1|TRBV5-1|TRBJ2-7|NA
TGCGCCAGCAGCTATTACAGGGGGGACGAGCAGTACTTC
CASSYYRGDEQYF
>TRBD1|TRBV14|TRBJ2-5|NA
TGTGCCAGCAGCCAAGATAGACAGGGGAGGGAGACCCAGTACTTC
CASSQDRQGRETQYF
>NA|TRBV5-1|TRBJ2-7|few
TGCGCCAGCAGCTTCAACTCCTACGAGCAGTACTTC
CASSFNSYEQYF
>TRBD1|TRBV11-2|TRBJ1-1|once
TGTGCCAGCAGCCCCCTGACAGGGCAGGGTTGGTCTGAAGCTTTCTTT
CASSPLTGQGWSEAFF
>NA|TRBV29-1|TRBJ1-1|NA
TGCAGCGTCAGGGGAACTGCCATGAACACTGAAGCTTTCTTT
CSVRGTAMNTEAFF
>TRBD2|TRBV27|TRBJ2-7|NA
TGTGCCAGCAGTTTACTTACTAGCGGGGGCCCTTACTACGAGCAGTACTTC
CASSLLTSGGPYYEQYF
>NA|TRBV7-7|TRBJ1-2|once
TGTGCCAGCAGCCCGTTAACAGGGCCTAGCGGCTATGGCTACACCTTC
CASSPLTGPSGYGYTF
>TRBD1|TRBV6-5|TRBJ1-2|NA
TGTGCCAGCAGTACCCGGGACAGGGGTCCGCGTGGCTACACCTTC
CASSTRDRGPRGYTF
>NA|TRBV18|TRBJ1-3|NA
TGTGCCAGCTCACCACCGTTACTCTCTGGAAACACCATATATTTT
CASSPPLLSGNTIYF
>TRBD2|TRBV5-4|TRBJ2-2|NA
TGTGCCAGCAGCTGGGGACTAGCGGGAGGTCGTACCGGGGAGCTGTTTTTT
CASSWGLAGGRTGELFF
>TRBD2|TRBV5-1|TRBJ2-7|NA
TGCGCCAGCAGCTTCTCGACTAGCGGGAGGCCTTCCTACGAGCAGTACTTC
CASSFSTSGRPSYEQYF
>NA|TRBV5-4|TRBJ2-3|NA
TGTGCCAGCAGCTCCCTTGGGCGGGGTAGCACAGATACGCAGTATTTT
CASSSLGRGSTDTQYF
>TRBD1|TRBV15|TRBJ2-7|NA
TGTGCCACCAGCAGGGCGGACAGGGCCCACGAGCAGTACTTC
CATSRADRAHEQYF
>TRBD1|TRBV6-5|TRBJ1-2|NA
TGTGCCAGCAGTAAGACAGGGGACTATGGCTACACCTTC
CASSKTGDYGYTF
>TRBD2|TRBV7-2|TRBJ2-7|NA
TGTGCCAGCAGCTTAGATTCCCTAGCGGGAGGTGGTCTCTCCTACGAGCAGTACTTC
CASSLDSLAGGGLSYEQYF
>TRBD2|TRBV12-5|TRBJ2-7|once
TGTGCTAGTGGTTTCTCGGGGGGAGCACCTATGGAGCAGTACTTC
CASGFSGGAPMEQYF
>NA|TRBV7-2|TRBJ2-7|NA
TGTGCCAGCAGCTCAAGTCCGGGGTACGAGCAGTACTTC
CASSSSPGYEQYF
>TRBD1|TRBV5-1|TRBJ1-3|once
TGCGCCAGCAGCAGGGGACAGAACTCTGGAAACACCATATATTTT
CASSRGQNSGNTIYF
>NA|TRBV9|TRBJ2-2|NA
TGTGCCAGCAGCGTAGTCTCCGGGGAGCTGTTTTTT
CASSVVSGELFF
>NA|TRBV29-1|TRBJ2-7|NA
TGCAGCGTTGTATTCTCGCGTCTTCCCTACGAGCAGTACTTC
CSVVFSRLPYEQYF
>NA|TRBV7-3|TRBJ2-2|NA
TGTGCCAGCAGGTCTATAGAGGGGACACAGAACACCGGGGAGCTGTTTTTT
CASRSIEGTQNTGELFF
>TRBD1|TRBV4-1|TRBJ2-5|NA
TGCGCCAGCAGCCAAACCGGGACAGGGAGAGAGACCCAGTACTTC
CASSQTGTGRETQYF
>NA|TRBV5-4|TRBJ1-5|NA
TGTGCCAGCAGCTTGGCGGGGGTAGGTCAGCCCCAGCATTTT
CASSLAGVGQPQHF
>TRBD1|TRBV6-1|TRBJ1-5|NA
TGTGCCAGCAGGGCAACAGGGGGGCTAGCTCAGCCCCAGCATTTT
CASRATGGLAQPQHF
>TRBD1|TRBV18|TRBJ1-2|NA
TGTGCCAGCTCACCTCTCGGACAGGAGGGTGGCTACACCTTC
CASSPLGQEGGYTF
>TRBD1|TRBV2|TRBJ1-2|NA
TGTGCCAGCACTACGGGACAGGGTTTAATGTACACCTTC
CASTTGQGLMYTF